The 15 T cell receptor beta chains reported below all come from one sample, sequenced in a study of technical replicates of blood from a few donors. Repertoires were generated with immunoSEQ multiplex PCR, while TCRdb's copy carries only in-frame clones and drops some. The table shows 91,000 or so clones, with approximately 95% occurring only once. Input material: T cells isolated from PBMCs. Source of these receptors: a human donor in good health.

The rearrangement uses TRBV18 and TRBJ2-7; the match to TRBD2 covers 7 bases. V gave up 0 bases and J gave up 2 bases; unmatched junction bases: 1. The CDR3 sequence is 14 residues long. The germline CDR1 and CDR2 sequences are KGHSH and LQKENI. CDR3 residues: CASSPPAGPYEQYF. The CDR3 DNA follows: TGTGCCAGCTCACCACCAGCGGGGCCCTACGAGCAGTACTTC.

V is TRBV7-2 and J is TRBJ2-5, with 7 nucleotides matching TRBD2. Germline loops: CDR1 SGHTA, CDR2 FQGNSA. The V gene end was trimmed by 5 bases and the J gene end by 1 base; junction bases not matched to a gene: 4. The CDR3 is made up of 14 amino acids. CDR3 DNA: TGTGCCAGCAGCATACCTAGCGGCCAAGAGACCCAGTACTTC. Translated: CASSIPSGQETQYF.

The rearrangement uses TRBV27 and TRBJ2-1; no clear D. Trimming cost V 1 base and J 4 bases, with 11 bases left between them. The CDR3 is 15 amino acids. Germline CDR1 reads MNHEY; CDR2 reads SMNVEV (reference sequence). CDR3 nucleotide sequence: TGTGCCAGCAGTTTATGGAATAGCCTTTACAATGAGCAGTTCTTC. Translating gives CASSLWNSLYNEQFF.

The V call is TRBV14, the J call TRBJ2-1; D remains unclear. The germline V gene encodes CDR1 SGHDN and CDR2 FVKESK. This CDR3 comprises 12 residues. V lost 0 bases and J lost 9, with 6 bases in between. The CDR3 sequence: CASSQEEIEQFF. For the CDR3, the DNA is TGTGCCAGCAGCCAAGAAGAGATTGAGCAGTTCTTC.

The chain joins TRBV5-4 to TRBJ1-2; D unresolved. This CDR3 region has 15 residues. V was cut by 4 bases and J by 6 bases, with 19 bases left in between. Germline CDR1 is SGHNT and CDR2 is YYREEE (reference sequence). The CDR3 nucleotides read TGTGCCAGCAGCCCTGAACTTAATAATTTAAATGGCTACACCTTC. Residues: CASSPELNNLNGYTF.

This sequence joins TRBV9 and TRBJ1-2; 10 bases are shared with TRBD1. The V gene's germline CDR1 is SGDLS and CDR2 YYNGEE. The CDR3 spans 18 residues. V trimming: 4 bases; J trimming: 5 bases; junction bases outside the gene matches: 17. The CDR3 region has the DNA TGTGCCAGCAGCCTTTATTGGGAGGGGACAGGGGAGGATTATGGCTACACCTTC. Its protein product is CASSLYWEGTGEDYGYTF.

This sequence joins TRBV10-3 and TRBJ2-5; 11 positions match TRBD1. Germline V gene sequence: CDR1 ENHRY, CDR2 SYGVKD. The junction had 12 bases not matched to a gene; V was cut back by 10 bases and J by 5 bases. CDR3 length equals 15 residues. The CDR3 here is CATYLSGQGDETQYF. The DNA for the CDR3 is TGTGCCACGTACTTATCGGGACAGGGGGACGAGACCCAGTACTTC.

The V gene is TRBV11-3, the J gene TRBJ2-7, with 8 nucleotides matching TRBD2. The V gene end was trimmed by 8 bases and the J gene end by 7 bases; junction bases not matched to a gene: 10. CDR3 length: 13 amino acids. Germline V gene data show CDR1 as SGHNT and CDR2 as YENEEA. The CDR3 DNA sequence: TGTGCCAGCGGACGGGAGGGGGGAAGGGAGCAGTACTTC. Protein: CASGREGGREQYF.

The rearrangement links TRBV7-2 to TRBJ2-1; no clear D gene. CDR3 length: 16 amino acids. From germline, CDR1 is SGHTA and CDR2 FQGNSA. The V end was cut by 5 bases, the J end by 7 bases, with 21 bases between. This chain's CDR3 is CASSNANSPGWNEQFF. CDR3 nucleotides: TGTGCCAGCAGCAATGCTAACTCTCCCGGTTGGAATGAGCAGTTCTTC.

The J gene is TRBJ1-2, the V gene TRBV10-1; TRBD1 agrees at 9 bases. CDR3 length: 13 residues. Germline V gene sequence: CDR1 WNHNN, CDR2 SYGVQD (reference sequence). The junction had 7 bases not matched to a gene; V was cut back by 6 bases and J by 8 bases. CDR3 nucleotide sequence: TGCGCCAGCAGCTACGACAGGGGGAGCGGCTACACCTTC. Residues: CASSYDRGSGYTF.

The chain has TRBV9 and TRBJ1-1; D perhaps matches TRBD1 (5 bases). CDR3 length: 15 amino acids. Trimming cost V 0 bases and J 4 bases, with 13 bases left between them. CDR1 is SGDLS, CDR2 YYNGEE, per germline. The DNA for the CDR3 is TGTGCCAGCAGCGTAGTAGACAGTGGAAGCACTGAAGCTTTCTTT. It codes for CASSVVDSGSTEAFF.

The chain combines TRBV27 with TRBJ2-1; 7 bases fit TRBD2. The CDR3 contains 15 residues. Germline assignment: CDR1 MNHEY and CDR2 SMNVEV (reference sequence). The V and J ends lost 6 bases and 5 bases, in that order; junction bases with no gene match: 10. Here the CDR3 DNA reads TGTGCCAGCAGGTGGGGCGGGAGCGCCGACAATGAGCAGTTCTTC. Its protein is CASRWGGSADNEQFF.

The chain combines TRBV27 with TRBJ2-7, with 7 bases that match TRBD2. CDR3 length equals 14 residues. Trimming at V came to 5 bases and at J to 3 bases, leaving 7 bases not matched to a gene. CDR1 MNHEY and CDR2 SMNVEV come from the germline V gene (reference sequence). The CDR3 DNA reads TGTGCCAGCAGTGTGGGTAGCGGGTACTACGAGCAGTACTTC. It is translated as CASSVGSGYYEQYF.

This chain links TRBV9 with TRBJ1-1; possible D gene TRBD1, 5 bases. This CDR3 is built from 16 residues. Germline V gene sequence: CDR1 SGDLS, CDR2 YYNGEE. The V gene lost 0 bases and the J gene lost 0 bases, with 12 bases spanning the gap. As DNA, the CDR3 is TGTGCCAGCAGCGTAGGGGGGGTGACTCTGAACACTGAAGCTTTCTTT. This codes for CASSVGGVTLNTEAFF.

The genes are TRBV14 and TRBJ1-1; 8 nucleotides agree with TRBD1. The length of the CDR3 is 18 residues. The V gene end was trimmed by 1 base and the J gene end by 1 base; junction bases not matched to a gene: 11. The germline V gene encodes CDR1 SGHDN and CDR2 FVKESK. The CDR3 is CASSQGPTWDRRNTEAFF. CDR3 bases: TGTGCCAGCAGCCAAGGCCCAACCTGGGACAGGAGGAACACTGAAGCTTTCTTT.